This T cell receptor beta chain was sequenced during a study of OX40 agonist ivuxolimab in advanced cancers. Enrollment shut out patients with autoimmune disease history or systemic immunosuppression. Turning to this clone: What it binds is not known.

Study-wide points: Expanded clones belonging to CD8+ T cells outnumbered, on average, those of CD4+. Clones of CD4+ and CD8+ blood T cells grew by week 6 at doses of 0.1 to 3.0 mg/kg.

Method: immunoSEQ multiplex PCR; TCRdb's copy keeps in-frame clones and lacks some. The sample has tens of thousands of clones; over 75% are singletons. Trimming took 0 bases from V and 0 from J, leaving 6 bases between them. The CDR3 length is 16 residues. Germline V gene sequence: CDR1 WNHNN, CDR2 SYGVQD (reference sequence). This receptor was obtained from an adult with an advanced solid tumor such as melanoma, head and neck, liver or kidney cancer. Sequencing was performed on CD4+ or CD8+ T cells sorted from blood, taken in a trial of the OX40 agonist ivuxolimab. The chain joins TRBV10-1 to TRBJ2-6, with no clear D. CDR3 nucleotides: TGCGCCAGCAGTGAGTCGGTGGTCTCTGGGGCCAACGTCCTGACTTTC. It codes for CASSESVVSGANVLTF.